The 16 T cell receptor beta chains listed next were all sequenced from one sample in a study of blood T cell repertoires in COVID-19. Produced via immunoSEQ multiplex PCR; TCRdb's table is partial and in-frame only. Among 250,000 to 300,000 clones listed, around 86% were seen once. Material: peripheral blood. Every receptor here comes from a woman aged 60-75 years with active or convalescent COVID-19.

The chain has TRBV6-1 and TRBJ2-3; tentatively, D is TRBD1 (9 bases). The germline V gene encodes CDR1 MNHNS and CDR2 SASEGT. Trimming removed 3 bases at V and 4 bases at J, with 17 bases between. This CDR3 has 16 residues. DNA of the CDR3: TGTGCCAGCAGTGAGGCGGGGGGACAGGGCTCAGATACGCAGTATTTT. Protein sequence: CASSEAGGQGSDTQYF.

The chain employs TRBV5-1 and TRBJ1-1, with TRBD1 identical over 8 bases. CDR1 SGHRS and CDR2 YFSETQ come from the germline V gene. With 0 bases clipped from V and 4 bases from J, the junction kept 8 bases outside the gene matches. CDR3 length equals 16 residues. The CDR3, as DNA: TGCGCCAGCAGCTTGGTATCCAGGGGGCAGGGCACTGAAGCTTTCTTT. Its protein product is CASSLVSRGQGTEAFF.

The chain uses TRBV4-2 and TRBJ1-6, with 8 bases identical to TRBD1. The V gene end was trimmed by 4 bases and the J gene end by 10 bases; junction bases not matched to a gene: 6. From germline, CDR1 is LGHNA and CDR2 YNFKEQ. This CDR3 is built from 14 residues. CDR3 in DNA: TGTGCCAGCAGCCCGACAGGGGTGGGATCACCCCTCCACTTT. This gives the protein CASSPTGVGSPLHF.

The V and J genes are TRBV25-1 and TRBJ1-3; unclear D gene. The germline CDR1 and CDR2 sequences are MGHDK and SYGVNS. The CDR3 is made up of 14 amino acids. With 4 bases removed from V and 5 bases from J, the gap between germline ends came to 12 bases. The CDR3 nucleotides are TGTGCCAGCAGTGCCTCCCTCAACAGAAACACCATATATTTT. Its protein is CASSASLNRNTIYF.

This clone was detected only once. This CDR3 reads CASSLGSGGAGEQFF. The CDR3 DNA is TGTGCCAGCAGCTTAGGGAGCGGGGGGGCCGGTGAGCAGTTCTTC. V is TRBV7-6 and J is TRBJ2-1; 10 bases are shared with TRBD2. V was pared by 1 base and J by 9 bases, with 6 bases of the junction left unmatched. Germline CDR1 and CDR2: SGHVS and FNYEAQ. The CDR3 spans 15 residues. Drawing the rest from reference TRBV7-6 and TRBJ2-1, the complete variable domain is GAGVSQSPRYKVTKRGQDVALRCDPISGHVSLYWYRQALGQGPEFLTYFNYEAQQDKSGLPNDRFSAERPEGSISTLTIQRTEQRDSAMYRCASSLGSGGAGEQFFGPGTRLTVL.

CDR3 in DNA: TGTGCCAGCAGTTACCAAAGACCAGTGGGCGACACTGAAGCTTTCTTT. This sequence encodes CASSYQRPVGDTEAFF. The chain couples TRBV6-5 to TRBJ1-1; no definite D call. This CDR3 has 16 residues. V lost 2 bases and J lost 3, with 16 bases in between. CDR1 and CDR2 from the germline V gene are MNHEY and SVGAGI.

The chain has TRBV5-6 and TRBJ1-3; unclear D gene. In germline, CDR1 is SGHDT, CDR2 YYEEEE. The V and J ends lost 0 bases and 0 bases respectively, with 7 bases between them. The CDR3 is 15 residues long. This chain's CDR3 is CASSLGRSSGNTIYF. DNA of the CDR3: TGTGCCAGCAGCTTGGGGAGGTCCTCTGGAAACACCATATATTTT.

The gene calls are TRBV27 and TRBJ1-2; no firm D call. The CDR3 is made up of 14 amino acids. V was shortened by 10 bases and J by 2 bases, with 17 bases between the two germline ends. Germline V gives CDR1 MNHEY, CDR2 SMNVEV (reference sequence). In nucleotides, the CDR3 is TGTGCCAACTCGACCGCTCTCGGGAACTATGGCTACACCTTC. Its translation: CANSTALGNYGYTF.

The rearrangement links TRBV7-2 to TRBJ1-5; D gene unclear. The CDR3 covers 13 residues. V lost 3 bases, J lost 7 bases, and 10 bases lay in between. CDR1 SGHTA and CDR2 FQGNSA come from the germline V gene. The CDR3 spells CASSFAPEQPQHF. The CDR3 DNA follows: TGTGCCAGCAGCTTCGCCCCGGAGCAGCCCCAGCATTTT.

The rearrangement uses TRBV3-1 (or the pseudogene TRBV3-2) and TRBJ1-4; tentative D call: TRBD1 (5 bases). The CDR3 is made up of 15 amino acids. CDR1 is LGHDT, CDR2 YNNKEL, per germline (reference sequence). The V gene lost 3 bases and the J gene lost 8 bases, with 16 bases spanning the gap. The CDR3 here is CASSHPGLSDEKLFF. The CDR3 DNA follows: TGTGCCAGCAGCCATCCGGGACTCTCTGACGAAAAACTGTTTTTT.

The J gene is TRBJ1-1, the V gene TRBV19, with D possibly TRBD1 on 5 matching bases. V was pared by 6 bases and J by 1 base, with 12 bases between. Germline loops: CDR1 LNHDA, CDR2 SQIVND (reference sequence). This CDR3 is built from 14 residues. CDR3 loop: CASRAAGGNTEAFF. As DNA, the CDR3 is TGTGCCAGTAGGGCGGCGGGGGGGAACACTGAAGCTTTCTTT.

The V and J genes are TRBV11-2 and TRBJ1-1; D not resolved. The CDR3 extends over 12 amino acids. V dropped 3 bases and J dropped 8 bases, with 10 bases sitting between them. Germline V lookup: CDR1 SGHAT, CDR2 FQNNGV. The CDR3 nucleotides read TGTGCCAGCAGCTTGAGGAAGGTGGAAGCTTTCTTT. This translates into CASSLRKVEAFF.

This clone was observed a few times. This rearrangement joins TRBV5-4 to TRBJ2-7; TRBD1 aligns across 8 bases. Germline V CDR1 and CDR2: SGHNT, YYREEE (reference sequence). V was pared by 3 bases and J by 3 bases, with 11 bases of the junction left unmatched. CDR3 length: 16 residues. In DNA, the CDR3 is TGTGCCAGCAGCTCCGGGACAGGAGTCCGTTACTACGAGCAGTACTTC. Its protein product is CASSSGTGVRYYEQYF.

The CDR3 reads CASSYYTGELFF. The CDR3 DNA is TGTGCCAGCAGCTACTACACCGGGGAGCTGTTTTTT. This chain connects TRBV7-7 to TRBJ2-2; D is ambiguous. The germline V gene encodes CDR1 SSHAT and CDR2 FNYEAQ (reference sequence). Between the trimmed V and J ends, which lost 4 bases and 3 bases, there was a span of 3 bases. This CDR3 has 12 residues.

This clone was seen more than once but under ten times. The chain joins TRBV5-1 to TRBJ1-1, with D unresolved. This CDR3 is built from 12 residues. V lost 4 bases, J lost 3 bases, and 7 bases lay in between. Germline assignment: CDR1 SGHRS and CDR2 YFSETQ. CDR3 DNA sequence: TGCGCCAGCAGCGCGCGGGACACTGAAGCTTTCTTT. It translates to CASSARDTEAFF.

V and J are TRBV10-3 and TRBJ2-2; 7 nucleotides align to TRBD1. CDR1 is ENHRY and CDR2 is SYGVKD in the germline V gene. The CDR3 covers 11 residues. V lost 11 bases and J lost 5; bases outside the gene matches: 2. The DNA of the CDR3 is TGTGCCGCGACAGGGACCGGGGAGCTGTTTTTT. It codes for CAATGTGELFF.